This TCR beta chain was profiled in a study of blood T cell repertoires in COVID-19. Study as a whole: Both acute and convalescent COVID-19 samples were obtained from the United States, Italy and Spain. Sources were T cells, B-cell-depleted T cells, or PBMCs; the material itself was cDNA or gDNA.

Sequencing was performed with immunoSEQ multiplex PCR; in TCRdb, only in-frame clones are kept and a portion is missing. The table records hundreds of thousands of clones, more than 65% of them present only once. The CDR3 has 18 amino acids. With 4 bases removed from V and 1 base from J, the gap between germline ends came to 20 bases. Germline V gene lookup returns CDR1 SGDLS and CDR2 YYNGEE. The material sequenced was peripheral blood. The receptor was isolated from a woman aged 80 or older with acute or convalescent COVID-19. The chain recombines TRBV9 with TRBJ2-2; possibly TRBD1 for D (7 bases). The CDR3: CASSKGRGGQENTGELFF. CDR3 DNA: TGTGCCAGCAGCAAAGGCAGGGGAGGACAGGAGAACACCGGGGAGCTGTTTTTT.